This T cell receptor beta chain comes out of a study of T cells in Graves' hyperthyroidism and ophthalmopathy. Study observations and caveats: Ophthalmopathy was model-predicted a median approximately six months pre-onset.

Trimming took 6 bases from V and 8 from J, leaving 17 bases between them. This CDR3 spans 15 amino acids. CDR1 and CDR2 (germline): LNHDA, SQIVND (reference sequence). Amplification of TCR beta CDR3 regions was performed using RNA transcripts as template. The TCR CDR3 was amplified in a first-round RT-PCR using the HTBI primer set. TCRdb re-analysed the multiplex PCR reads in MiXCR, keeping a single row per CDR3 protein. The data show some 270,000 distinct CDR3 sequences, with more than 10% seen just once and almost 8% held by the top ten. With respect to this clonotype: Antigen unknown.

Sequenced material: blood. V and J are TRBV19 and TRBJ1-6; D gene ambiguous. The origin of this receptor is a woman aged 30 to 39 with Graves' hyperthyroidism that later progressed to Graves' ophthalmopathy. The CDR3 protein is CASSIKEGGYSPLHF. CDR3 bases: TGTGCCAGTAGCATTAAGGAGGGCGGCTATTCACCCCTCCACTTT.